This T cell receptor (beta chain) comes out of a study of shared clonotypes between healthy human individuals. The overall study: The donor pool was made up of a couple of women and three men aged 18 to 49.

Naive CD8 cells were CD45RO-negative, positively selected for CCR7, excluding terminally differentiated effector memory CD45RA+ cells. The germline V gene has CDR1 SNHLY and CDR2 FYNNEI. This CDR3 has 14 amino acids. The ends were cut back, 10 bases at V and 3 bases at J, with 18 bases in the middle. At the deep level, the assay was run. The genomic DNA of each subset was split evenly across several immunoSEQ plates. TCRdb's copy holds only in-frame clones and misses some; the assay was immunoSEQ multiplex PCR. The data hold millions of clones, with approximately 94% observed a single time. What was sequenced was naive CD8+ T cells from PBMCs. The sequence was obtained from a man younger than 35 in good health. Some clones in this sample may be carry-over from other donors' samples. The chain has TRBV2 and TRBJ1-1; a possible D gene is TRBD1 (5 bases). The CDR3 region is CAKRARVGDTEAFF. The DNA of the CDR3 is TGTGCCAAAAGGGCCAGGGTAGGGGACACTGAAGCTTTCTTT.